The source of this T cell receptor beta chain is a study of cytomegalovirus exposure and HLA in healthy donors. Use of 60 Vbeta and 13 Jbeta primers characterized the PCR. The data were produced by immunoSEQ multiplex PCR, yet TCRdb's version contains in-frame clones alone and is incomplete. The sample lists around 150,000 clones; around four fifths were seen once. Germline values: CDR1 DFQATT, CDR2 SNEGSKA (reference sequence). The ends were cut back, 3 bases at V and 5 bases at J, with 4 bases in the middle. This CDR3 spans 10 amino acids. Findings of the study overall: For TCR beta chains, V- and J-gene trimming was later linked to a missense DCLRE1C variant.

About this clone: Its antigen is unknown.

The V gene is TRBV20-1, the J gene TRBJ2-5; D ambiguous. The clonotype comes from a man aged 35 to 55 in good health and CMV-seronegative. The sample consisted of PBMCs. CDR3 amino acids: CSASAETQYF. CDR3 sequence (DNA): TGCAGTGCTAGTGCGGAGACCCAGTACTTC.